Listed below are T cell receptor beta chains from one sample, sequenced in a study of blood T cell repertoires in COVID-19. The method was immunoSEQ multiplex PCR; TCRdb's version includes in-frame clones alone and lacks a portion of them. The profile shows tens of thousands of clones, around 85% of them singletons. Sequenced material: peripheral blood. These receptors were collected from a human donor in a cohort sampled during active COVID-19. Both conserved end residues are part of each CDR3. A D gene is named only where the DNA matches it firmly. The size field is filled for only some rows; it gives once, few, many or a size class.

j_call | d_call | v_call | clone_size | cdr3_aa | cdr3_nt
TRBJ2-7 | - | TRBV19 | - | CASSPGQLLGGRYEQYF | TGTGCCAGTAGTCCGGGACAGCTTCTTGGGGGGCGGTACGAGCAGTACTTC
TRBJ2-3 | TRBD2 | TRBV18 | - | CASSPNRGADTQYF | TGTGCCAGCTCACCAAACCGGGGGGCAGATACGCAGTATTTT
TRBJ2-5 | - | TRBV2 | - | CASRLVSTETQYF | TGTGCCAGCAGACTAGTTTCTACGGAGACCCAGTACTTC
TRBJ2-7 | - | TRBV6-5 | - | CASRGTVTYEQYF | TGTGCCAGCAGGGGGACTGTCACCTACGAGCAGTACTTC
TRBJ2-7 | TRBD2 | TRBV28 | - | CASSPGGVRSYEQYF | TGTGCCAGCAGTCCCGGGGGGGTCAGGTCCTACGAGCAGTACTTC
TRBJ1-5 | TRBD1 | TRBV29-1 | - | CSVEANNGTGVGHSNQPQHF | TGCAGCGTTGAAGCTAACAACGGGACAGGGGTCGGGCATAGCAATCAGCCCCAGCATTTT
TRBJ2-7 | TRBD2 | TRBV13 | - | CASRLAGEIPYEQYF | TGTGCCAGTCGACTAGCGGGGGAGATTCCCTACGAGCAGTACTTC
TRBJ2-7 | - | TRBV4-1 | - | CASSQVTTSANEQYF | TGCGCCAGCAGCCAAGTGACGACCAGCGCTAACGAGCAGTACTTC
TRBJ1-2 | TRBD1 | TRBV7-2 | - | CASSRQGNYGYTF | TGTGCCAGCAGCCGACAGGGGAACTATGGCTACACCTTC
TRBJ2-7 | TRBD1 | TRBV24-1 | - | CATSGTGVPYEQYF | TGTGCCACCTCTGGGACAGGGGTTCCCTACGAGCAGTACTTC
TRBJ1-1 | - | TRBV6-5 | - | CASFQRVVRTEAFF | TGTGCCAGCTTTCAGCGGGTAGTGAGGACTGAAGCTTTCTTT
TRBJ1-2 | - | TRBV20-1 | once | CSASSANYGYTF | TGCAGTGCTAGTTCGGCTAACTATGGCTACACCTTC
TRBJ2-7 | - | TRBV6-5 | - | CASRPRGRLFEQYF | TGTGCCAGCAGACCCAGGGGTCGGTTGTTCGAGCAGTACTTC
TRBJ1-1 | TRBD1 | TRBV11-2 | - | CASSRRQGNTEAFF | TGTGCCAGCAGCCGACGACAGGGGAACACTGAAGCTTTCTTT
TRBJ1-1 | - | TRBV7-2 | - | CASSLTREGNTEAFF | TGTGCCAGCAGCTTAACACGGGAGGGTAACACTGAAGCTTTCTTT
TRBJ2-3 | - | TRBV5-1 | once | CASSLYSGNEDTQYF | TGCGCCAGCAGCTTGTATAGCGGCAACGAGGATACGCAGTATTTT
TRBJ2-7 | TRBD2 | TRBV27 | - | CASRTERGGYSSYEQYF | TGTGCCAGCAGGACCGAGCGGGGGGGATATAGCTCCTACGAGCAGTACTTC
TRBJ2-2 | TRBD2 | TRBV5-1 | - | CASSLRGRDTGELFF | TGCGCCAGCAGCTTGCGGGGGAGGGACACCGGGGAGCTGTTTTTT
TRBJ2-5 | TRBD1 | TRBV6-5 | - | CASSGQGIQETQYF | TGTGCCAGCTCCGGACAGGGAATCCAAGAGACCCAGTACTTC
TRBJ1-1 | - | TRBV12-3/TRBV12-4 | - | CASSFGVAEAFF | TGTGCCAGCAGTTTCGGAGTTGCTGAAGCTTTCTTT
TRBJ1-1 | TRBD1 | TRBV27 | once | CASRDRAGTEAFF | TGTGCCAGCAGGGACAGGGCGGGGACTGAAGCTTTCTTT
TRBJ2-2 | - | TRBV6-5 | - | CASSYQGGAGTGELFF | TGTGCCAGCAGTTACCAAGGGGGGGCGGGAACCGGGGAGCTGTTTTTT
TRBJ2-2 | TRBD2 | TRBV10-1 | once | CASSPRLAGGTGELFF | TGCGCCAGCAGTCCCAGACTAGCGGGGGGAACCGGGGAGCTGTTTTTT
TRBJ1-3 | TRBD1 | TRBV5-6 | - | CASSRQGSGNTIYF | TGTGCCAGCAGCCGACAGGGCTCGGGAAACACCATATATTTT
TRBJ2-3 | - | TRBV2 | - | CASSERATSGTDTQYF | TGTGCCAGCAGTGAAAGGGCAACGTCGGGGACAGATACGCAGTATTTT
TRBJ2-7 | TRBD2 | TRBV7-8 | - | CASSLASMQGRGVYEQYF | TGTGCCAGCAGCTTAGCCTCTATGCAGGGGCGGGGGGTGTACGAGCAGTACTTC
TRBJ1-4 | TRBD1 | TRBV7-8 | - | CASSSMDRGHGREKLFF | TGTGCCAGCAGCTCTATGGACAGGGGGCACGGTAGGGAAAAACTGTTTTTT
TRBJ1-4 | - | TRBV7-9 | - | CASSLGAGTNEKLFF | TGTGCCAGCAGCTTAGGGGCAGGGACTAATGAAAAACTGTTTTTT
TRBJ2-7 | - | TRBV21-1 | - | CASSKQAARHEQYF | TGTGCCAGCAGCAAACAAGCGGCGAGGCACGAGCAGTACTTC
TRBJ2-2 | - | TRBV12-5 | - | CASGPLGRELFF | TGTGCTAGTGGTCCGCTAGGCCGGGAGCTGTTTTTT
TRBJ2-5 | - | TRBV6-5 | - | CASSYRTETRWYF | TGTGCCAGCAGTTACAGGACAGAGACAAGATGGTACTTC
TRBJ2-2 | TRBD2 | TRBV19 | - | CASSIPSGGDTGELFF | TGTGCCAGTAGTATCCCCAGCGGGGGGGACACCGGGGAGCTGTTTTTT
TRBJ2-3 | TRBD2 | TRBV2 | - | CASRLTSGGALDTQYF | TGTGCCAGCAGACTAACTAGCGGGGGGGCCTTGGATACGCAGTATTTT
TRBJ2-6 | TRBD1 | TRBV7-3 | - | CASSLTGGKAGANVLTF | TGTGCCAGCAGCTTAACAGGGGGCAAGGCTGGGGCCAACGTCCTGACTTTC
TRBJ1-1 | - | TRBV12-5 | - | CASGLARGGTEAFF | TGTGCTAGTGGTTTGGCACGAGGCGGGACTGAAGCTTTCTTT
TRBJ2-1 | - | TRBV28 | - | CANPSVSPLAEQFF | TGTGCCAATCCCAGCGTCTCCCCCCTCGCAGAGCAGTTCTTC
TRBJ1-5 | - | TRBV28 | once | CASSPRGLLKGQPQHF | TGTGCCAGCAGTCCCCGCGGGCTCCTAAAGGGTCAGCCCCAGCATTTT
TRBJ1-4 | TRBD1 | TRBV9 | - | CASSVGTGMGEKLFF | TGTGCCAGCAGCGTAGGGACAGGGATGGGTGAAAAACTGTTTTTT
TRBJ1-3 | - | TRBV12-3/TRBV12-4 | once | CASLRGGGNTIYF | TGTGCCAGCCTTCGGGGGGGCGGAAACACCATATATTTT
TRBJ1-1 | - | TRBV9 | - | CASSVVGAGAEAFF | TGTGCCAGCAGCGTAGTAGGGGCAGGGGCTGAAGCTTTCTTT
TRBJ2-7 | TRBD1 | TRBV19 | - | CASSSGQGSSEQYF | TGTGCCAGTAGTTCCGGACAGGGTTCGTCCGAGCAGTACTTC
TRBJ2-5 | TRBD1 | TRBV7-2 | - | CASSLNRGQETQYF | TGTGCCAGCAGCTTAAACAGGGGCCAAGAGACCCAGTACTTC
TRBJ2-3 | - | TRBV6-2/TRBV6-3 | - | CASSPHYRGTDTQYF | TGTGCCAGCAGTCCCCACTACCGGGGCACAGATACGCAGTATTTT
TRBJ2-5 | - | TRBV4-1 | - | CASSQDRTVTGGHQETQYF | TGCGCCAGCAGCCAAGACAGAACGGTAACGGGGGGCCACCAAGAGACCCAGTACTTC
TRBJ1-2 | TRBD1 | TRBV11-1 | - | CASRRDRGGYGYTF | TGTGCCAGCAGACGGGACAGGGGCGGCTATGGCTACACCTTC
TRBJ2-7 | TRBD2 | TRBV6-2/TRBV6-3 | - | CASSYTGLAREQYF | TGTGCCAGCAGTTACACAGGACTAGCCCGCGAGCAGTACTTC
TRBJ2-2 | TRBD1 | TRBV7-2 | - | CASSASGGLNTGELFF | TGTGCCAGCAGCGCATCAGGGGGCCTAAACACCGGGGAGCTGTTTTTT
TRBJ1-5 | - | TRBV7-2 | - | CASAIRDSNQPQHF | TGTGCCAGCGCCATAAGAGATAGCAATCAGCCCCAGCATTTT